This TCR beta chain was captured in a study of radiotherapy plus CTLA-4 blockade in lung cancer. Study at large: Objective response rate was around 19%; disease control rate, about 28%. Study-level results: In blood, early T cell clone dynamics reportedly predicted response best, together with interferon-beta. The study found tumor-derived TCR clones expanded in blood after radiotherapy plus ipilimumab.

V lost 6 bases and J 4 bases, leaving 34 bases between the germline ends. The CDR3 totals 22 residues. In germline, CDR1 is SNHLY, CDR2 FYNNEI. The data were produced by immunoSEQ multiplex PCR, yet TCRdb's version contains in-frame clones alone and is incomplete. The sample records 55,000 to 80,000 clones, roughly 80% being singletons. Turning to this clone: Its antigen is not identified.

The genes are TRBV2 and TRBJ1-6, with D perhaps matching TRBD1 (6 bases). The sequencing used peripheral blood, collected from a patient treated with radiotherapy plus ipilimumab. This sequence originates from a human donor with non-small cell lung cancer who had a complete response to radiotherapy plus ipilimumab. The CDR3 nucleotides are TGTGCCAGCAGCCCTGACGTCCACCCGGGACACTCTACCCGCCGGTATAATTCACCCCTCCACTTT. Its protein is CASSPDVHPGHSTRRYNSPLHF. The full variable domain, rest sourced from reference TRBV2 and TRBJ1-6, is EPEVTQTPSHQVTQMGQEVILRCVPISNHLYFYWYRQILGQKVEFLVSFYNNEISEKSEIFDDQFSVERPDGSNFTLKIRSTKLEDSAMYFCASSPDVHPGHSTRRYNSPLHFGNGTRLTVT.